This T cell receptor (beta chain) was sequenced in a study of cytomegalovirus exposure and HLA in healthy donors (dated 2017 in TCRdb). Turning to the overall study: According to an earlier analysis of around 600 of the donors, 200 million or so T cells yielded 90 million to 140 million unique TCR beta sequences and about 300 Gb of sequence data. The study was designed to test whether signatures of past pathogen exposure could be identified by cataloging public T cell receptors. A later analysis re-analyzed previously published TCR beta repertoires from 650 to 800 donors and added high-resolution HLA genotyping to study TCR occurrence patterns. Typing coverage varied by locus: roughly 620-640 donors for A, B, C, DRB1 and DQB1; about 520 for DQA1; around 570 for DPA1; more than 450 for DPB1. Of the 350 to 450 genotyped donors, approximately 83% fell in the genetic ancestry cluster associated with self-reported Caucasian donors. On average, roughly 200,000 unique TCR beta nucleotide sequences were sequenced per donor among more than 350 genotyped donors of the cohort, with roughly 18% of those sequences being non-productive. Using immunosequencing, the study profiled T cell repertoires from fewer than 850 subjects and related those repertoires to cytomegalovirus serostatus. An early release covering about 600 HLA-typed donors comprised about 300 gigabases of sequencing data and approximately 85 million unique TCR sequences. Rather than drawing on any new phenotypic data, the later analysis identified candidate immune exposures from TCR beta sequences and the way those sequences occurred across donors. HLA typing included class I and class II loci at four-digit resolution. Every discovery cohort repertoire had been produced on one sequencing platform. Because of strong linkage in the cohort, a handful of DR-DQ haplotypes were treated as single units for association and clustering. Genome-wide SNP genotypes for about 55% of the roughly 670 donors were used in a later genetic analysis, which treated that subset as a discovery cohort. Along with the roughly 610-subject first cohort, a separate validation cohort of more than 90 different subjects was used. An earlier analysis of fewer than 750 of the donors used high-throughput TCR beta sequencing to judge whether each TCR beta V gene segment behaved as functional or pseudogenic. Donor age, sex, ethnicity and CMV serostatus were collected together with the repertoire data. To predict cytomegalovirus infection status, the study combined high-throughput TCR immunosequencing, statistical association of individual TCRs with disease status, and machine learning.

Concerning this clone: Its antigen specificity is not known. The record has no base qualities; no much larger clone is one base away.

Preparation of the library involved the immunoSEQ multiplex PCR assay. For the multiplex PCR, a mixture combining 60 forward primers for TCR Vbeta segments and 13 reverse primers for TCR Jbeta segments was used. Amplification of the CDR3 region of rearranged TCR beta genes was performed with a multiplex PCR assay on genomic DNA. On the Illumina HiSeq System, the amplified TCR beta libraries were sequenced as 87-base-pair reads. As for how the authors treated the data: In a later analysis, about 80 million unique TCR beta chains were counted across the 500 to 700 repertoires, and some 10 million of these chains were shared by at least two donors. A nearest-neighbor algorithm error-corrected the raw reads and collapsed the reads into unique sequences, merging closely related sequences to remove PCR and sequencing errors. V, D and J gene segments were assigned by aligning CDR3 sequences to IMGT reference sequences. For a sequence to be retained, a match of at least six nucleotides to both a V gene segment and a J gene segment was required. Rearrangements were called productive when the CDR3 lacked stop codons and stayed in frame with V and J; all others were non-productive. Following IMGT convention, CDR3 was defined as the stretch from the second conserved V-encoded cysteine up to the conserved J-encoded phenylalanine. Sequences without an unambiguous match to a single V gene segment were excluded from the earlier analysis of several hundred of the donors. An earlier analysis of a few hundred of the donors classified V segments as functional when productive rearrangements were above 56.7% and as segregating when the standard deviation between donors was above 5%. A statistical classification framework was built to diagnose cytomegalovirus status from the catalog of TCR beta chain sequences. In a later analysis, TCR nucleotide sequences were compared against IMGT/GENE-DB human TR gene sequences so that V and J genes could be assigned. The TCRdist pipeline was used in a later analysis to assign CDR3 sequences and most-parsimonious VDJ recombination scenarios. In a later analysis, each TCR beta chain was defined by its CDR3 amino acid sequence together with its V-gene family, and reads lacking a unique V-gene family were excluded. As a way to deal with suspected cross-contamination and a sequencing artifact, a later analysis dropped hundreds of nucleotide sequences that were highly shared and had low generation probability. In a later analysis, a clonal expansion index for each public chain was calculated from normalized within-repertoire ranks of inferred template counts. In a later analysis, generation probabilities were computed with a VDJ recombination model fitted to out-of-frame rearrangements, and the resulting probabilities were checked against IGoR. A later analysis scored TCR-TCR, TCR-HLA and TCR-CMV co-occurrence with hypergeometric tests, applying a repertoire-size bias correction to TCR pairs. To estimate false discovery rates, a later analysis permuted the HLA or CMV assignments 20 times. In a later analysis, co-occurring TCRs were grouped using DBSCAN, and TCRdist sequence similarity was added for clustering within HLA-allele-positive subsets. For co-occurrence clustering, repertoires with fewer than 30,000 or more than 120,000 public chains were excluded, along with several repertoires with anomalous nucleotide sharing. Sourced from immuneACCESS, this table was stored by TCRdb with only in-frame sequences that have V and J called. A share of the clones is absent; for the studies checked, an unresolved V gene accounts for under half, and the remainder has no known explanation. Clonal size and the V and J genes are those of that table, whereas D and trimming came from the DNA. In all, the sample holds roughly 200,000 clones, and roughly 10% of those were seen once. The top ten constitute about 1.2% of the sample.

The CDR3 runs 15 residues from the cysteine to the phenylalanine. The entry retains the CDR3 DNA only, 45 bases that are in frame from base 1. The CDR1 and CDR2 encoded by the germline V gene are SGHRS and YFSETQ. The trim is 2 bases for V and 2 bases for J, with a gap of 10 bases between the germline ends. In total, roughly 670 healthy bone marrow donors made up the cohort. At the time of sampling, all cohort members were nominally healthy, though unrecorded immune exposures were likely present. The donor tested CMV seropositive and was one of the 289 seropositive cohort members. A peripheral blood sample was provided by each donor, and peripheral blood mononuclear cells were used for TCR beta sequencing. The Qiagen DNeasy Blood Extraction Kit was used to extract genomic DNA from the blood cell samples. Summary of the overall study and its limitations: The 87-base-pair reads could not distinguish some IMGT-functional V segments, including TRBV6-2 and TRBV6-3, so those segments were excluded. Cytomegalovirus status was reported to be diagnosed by the classifier with high specificity and sensitivity in both the original and validation cohorts. A later analysis found that most CMV-associated TCR beta chains appeared HLA-restricted, with HLA associations seemingly driven largely by CMV exposure. It was suggested by the authors that the approach could potentially be generalized to other disease states and immunological phenotypes. Only TCR beta chains were sequenced in this cohort, and the absence of alpha or paired-chain data limited detectable features. Most TCR sequences were observed very rarely across donors, whereas some public TCRs were present in many individuals. According to a later analysis, TCR association rates differed among HLA loci, with DRB1 alleles showing the most associated TCRs and HLA-C alleles showing the fewest. HLA typing was unavailable for some donors at each locus, so association tests used only the typed subset. Immune exposure information for the cohort was limited to CMV serostatus. A group of highly shared sequence variants was considered likely to be a technical artifact of the sequencing pipeline. According to a later analysis, parvovirus B19, influenza, CMV and Epstein-Barr virus appeared linked to several top co-occurrence clusters. In a later genetic analysis, fewer N-insertions in productive TCRs were reported among donors in an Asian-associated ancestry cluster than the 666-donor mean. Specific HLA alleles were associated with over 15,000 TCR beta sequences at a false discovery rate of 0.05 in a later analysis. Roughly 17 rarely observed V segments, including chromosome 9 orphons, were excluded from the earlier analysis of just under 600 of the donors because counts were too low. An earlier analysis of 450 to 750 of the donors showed that most TCR beta V segments appeared in productive rearrangements either about 90% or about 30% of the time, which broadly matched IMGT annotations. A few of the identified cytomegalovirus-associated TCR beta chains were confirmed in vitro to be specific for cytomegalovirus antigens. A later analysis found that HLA-associated TCR beta chains were more clonally expanded and had lower generation probabilities than equally common non-associated chains. A further reported finding was that TCR beta sequences accurately predicted the HLA-A and HLA-B alleles for most subjects in the first cohort. The presence/absence analyses assumed that sequencing depth was roughly uniform across donors, and that assumption may not be true. Linkage disequilibrium might explain the correlated functional status among segregating V segments, but an unknown experimental factor could not be ruled out. Strong co-occurrence of HLA alleles, especially DR and DQ, made assigning TCR associations to individual alleles difficult. In a later genetic analysis, a missense DCLRE1C variant was associated with V-gene and J-gene trimming of TCR beta chains, and the association was replicated in an independent cohort. In the study, 164 TCR beta chains were listed as associated with cytomegalovirus.

Here the chain combines TRBV5-1 and TRBJ2-2; TRBD2 could be the D gene, as 6 bases match. The TCR originated in a woman aged 25 to 39 in good health and CMV-seropositive. The source material was PBMCs. The CDR3 protein sequence reads: CASSFGTFNTGELFF. The DNA reads TGCGCCAGCAGCTTCGGGACTTTTAACACCGGGGAGCTGTTTTTT.